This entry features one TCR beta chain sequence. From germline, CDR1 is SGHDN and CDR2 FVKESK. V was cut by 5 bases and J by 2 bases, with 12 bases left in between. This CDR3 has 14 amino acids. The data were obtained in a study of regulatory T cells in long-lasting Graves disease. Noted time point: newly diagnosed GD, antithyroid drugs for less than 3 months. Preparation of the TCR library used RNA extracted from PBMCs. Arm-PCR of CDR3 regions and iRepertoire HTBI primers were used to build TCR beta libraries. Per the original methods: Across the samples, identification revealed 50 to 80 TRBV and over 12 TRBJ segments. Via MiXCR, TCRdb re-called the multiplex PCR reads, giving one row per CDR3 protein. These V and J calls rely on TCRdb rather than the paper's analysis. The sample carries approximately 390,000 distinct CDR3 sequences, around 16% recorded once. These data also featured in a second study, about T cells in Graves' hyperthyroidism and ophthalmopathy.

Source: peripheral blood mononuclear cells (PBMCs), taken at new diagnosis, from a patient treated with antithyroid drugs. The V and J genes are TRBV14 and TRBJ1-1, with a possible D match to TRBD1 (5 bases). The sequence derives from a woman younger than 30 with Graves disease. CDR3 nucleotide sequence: TGTGCCAGCAGCGTCAGGGTCTCTAACACTGAAGCTTTCTTT. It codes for CASSVRVSNTEAFF.